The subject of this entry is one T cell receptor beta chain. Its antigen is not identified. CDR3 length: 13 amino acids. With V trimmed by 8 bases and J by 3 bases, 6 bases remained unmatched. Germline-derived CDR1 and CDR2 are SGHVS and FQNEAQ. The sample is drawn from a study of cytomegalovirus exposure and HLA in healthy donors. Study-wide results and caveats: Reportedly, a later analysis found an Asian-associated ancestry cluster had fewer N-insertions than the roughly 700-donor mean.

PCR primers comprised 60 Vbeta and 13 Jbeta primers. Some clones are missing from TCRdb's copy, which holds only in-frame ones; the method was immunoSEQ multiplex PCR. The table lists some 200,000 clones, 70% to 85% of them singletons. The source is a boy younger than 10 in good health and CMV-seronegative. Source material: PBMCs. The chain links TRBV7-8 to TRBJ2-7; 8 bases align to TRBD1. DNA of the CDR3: TGTGCCAGCTCCTGGGACAGGAACTACGAGCAGTACTTC. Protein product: CASSWDRNYEQYF.